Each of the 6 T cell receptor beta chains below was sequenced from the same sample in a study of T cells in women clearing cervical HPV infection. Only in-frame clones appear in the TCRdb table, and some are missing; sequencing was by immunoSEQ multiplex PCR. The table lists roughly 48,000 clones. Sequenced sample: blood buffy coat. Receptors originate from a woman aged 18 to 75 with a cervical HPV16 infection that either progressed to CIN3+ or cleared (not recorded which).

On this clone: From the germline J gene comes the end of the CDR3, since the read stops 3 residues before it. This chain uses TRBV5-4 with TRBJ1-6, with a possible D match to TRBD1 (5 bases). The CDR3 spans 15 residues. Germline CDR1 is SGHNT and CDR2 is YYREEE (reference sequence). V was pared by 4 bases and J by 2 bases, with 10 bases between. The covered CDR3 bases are TGTGCCAGCAGCGATCAGGGTACCTATAATTCACCC. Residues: CASSDQGTYNSP. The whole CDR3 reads CASSDQGTYNSPLHF.

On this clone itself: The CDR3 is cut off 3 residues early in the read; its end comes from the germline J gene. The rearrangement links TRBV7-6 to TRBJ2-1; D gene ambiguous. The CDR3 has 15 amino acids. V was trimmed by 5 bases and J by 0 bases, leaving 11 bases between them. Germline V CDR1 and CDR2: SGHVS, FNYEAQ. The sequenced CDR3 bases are TGTGCCAGCAGCCAGCGCTATTCCTCCTACAATGAG. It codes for CASSQRYSSYNE. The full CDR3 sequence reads CASSQRYSSYNEQFF.

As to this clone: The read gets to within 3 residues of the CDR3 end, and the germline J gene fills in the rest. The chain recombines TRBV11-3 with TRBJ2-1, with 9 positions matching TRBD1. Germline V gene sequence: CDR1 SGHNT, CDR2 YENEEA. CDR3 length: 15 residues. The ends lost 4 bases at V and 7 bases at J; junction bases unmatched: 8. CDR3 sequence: CASSSRTGVGNEQFF. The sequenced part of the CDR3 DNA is TGTGCCAGCAGCTCGCGGACAGGGGTTGGGAATGAG.

CDR3 DNA, as far as it was read: TGTGCCAGCAGCCTGACTAGCGGGAGGTCCAATGAG. This translates into CASSLTSGRSNE. From start to end, the CDR3 is CASSLTSGRSNEQFF. J is TRBJ2-1 and V is TRBV5-4, with 13 nucleotides matching TRBD2. With the read ending 3 residues before the CDR3 end, the germline J gene is used to fill in that end. The V and J ends lost 4 bases and 6 bases, in that order; junction bases with no gene match: 4. CDR1 and CDR2 from the germline V gene are SGHNT and YYREEE (reference sequence). This CDR3 comprises 15 residues.

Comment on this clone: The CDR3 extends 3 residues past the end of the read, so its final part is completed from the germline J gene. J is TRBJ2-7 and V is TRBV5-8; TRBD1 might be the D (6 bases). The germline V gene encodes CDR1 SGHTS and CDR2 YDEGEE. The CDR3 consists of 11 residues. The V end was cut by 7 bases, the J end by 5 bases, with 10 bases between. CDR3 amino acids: CASGRGHEQYF. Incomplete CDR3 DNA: TGTGCCAGCGGCAGGGGCCACGAG.

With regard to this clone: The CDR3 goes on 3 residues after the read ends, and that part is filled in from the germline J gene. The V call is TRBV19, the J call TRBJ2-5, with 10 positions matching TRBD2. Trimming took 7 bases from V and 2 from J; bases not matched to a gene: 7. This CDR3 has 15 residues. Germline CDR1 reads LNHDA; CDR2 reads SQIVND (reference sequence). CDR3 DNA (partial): TGTGCCAGTACCACCGGGACTAGCGAACAAGAGACC. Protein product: CASTTGTSEQET. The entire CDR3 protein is CASTTGTSEQETQYF. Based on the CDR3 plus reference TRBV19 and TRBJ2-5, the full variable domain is DGGITQSPKYLFRKEGQNVTLSCEQNLNHDAMYWYRQDPGQGLRLIYYSQIVNDFQKGDIAEGYSVSREKKESFPLTVTSAQKNPTAFYLCASTTGTSEQETQYFGPGTRLLVL.